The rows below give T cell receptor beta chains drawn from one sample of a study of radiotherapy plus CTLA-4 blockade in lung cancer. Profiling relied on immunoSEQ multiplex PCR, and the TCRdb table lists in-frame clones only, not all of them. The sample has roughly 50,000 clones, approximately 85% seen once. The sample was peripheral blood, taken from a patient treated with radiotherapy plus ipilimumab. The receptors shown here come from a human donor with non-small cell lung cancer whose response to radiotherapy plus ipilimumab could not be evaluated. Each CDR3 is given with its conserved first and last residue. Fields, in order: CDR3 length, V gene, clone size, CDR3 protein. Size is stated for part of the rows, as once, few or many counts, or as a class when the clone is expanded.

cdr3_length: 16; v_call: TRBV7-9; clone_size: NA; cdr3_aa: CASSLSHNPRVDEQFF
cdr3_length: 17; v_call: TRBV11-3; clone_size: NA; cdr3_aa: CASSPTGDPRSYNEQFF
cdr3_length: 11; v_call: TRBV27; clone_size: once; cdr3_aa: CASSFGGELFF
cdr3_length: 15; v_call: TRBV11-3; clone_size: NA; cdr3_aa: CASSLEGGINTEQFF
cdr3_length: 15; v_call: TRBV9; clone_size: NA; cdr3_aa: CASSVEGLGEETQYF
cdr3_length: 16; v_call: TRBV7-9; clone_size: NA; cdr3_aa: CASSLASSGRAWEQYF
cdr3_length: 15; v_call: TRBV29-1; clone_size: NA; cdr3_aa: CSVEDHLRRGETQYF
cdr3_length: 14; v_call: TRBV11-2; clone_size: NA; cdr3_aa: CASSGDRVGSPLHF
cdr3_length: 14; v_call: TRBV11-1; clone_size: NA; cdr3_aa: CASSVRDRDHEQYF
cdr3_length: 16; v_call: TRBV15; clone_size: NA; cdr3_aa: CATSPGRGYVQETQYF
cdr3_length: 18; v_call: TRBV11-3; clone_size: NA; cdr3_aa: CASSLSAGGGGGTGELFF
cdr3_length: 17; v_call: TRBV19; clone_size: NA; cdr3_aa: CASSIGSTGYSNQPQHF
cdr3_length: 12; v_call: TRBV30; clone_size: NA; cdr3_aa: CAWSERDYEQYF
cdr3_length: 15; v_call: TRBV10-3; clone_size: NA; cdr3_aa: CAISRVEGAAYEQYF
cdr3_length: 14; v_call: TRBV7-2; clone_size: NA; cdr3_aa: CASSLIHMNTEAFF
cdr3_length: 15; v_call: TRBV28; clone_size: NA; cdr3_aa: CASSRDRGREYGYTF
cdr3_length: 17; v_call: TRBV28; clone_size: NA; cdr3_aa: CASSSFRGTANKKQAFF
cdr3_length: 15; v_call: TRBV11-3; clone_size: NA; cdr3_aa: CASSLDQRPGNTIYF
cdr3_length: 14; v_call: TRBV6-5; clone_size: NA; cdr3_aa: CASRGTSATYEQYF
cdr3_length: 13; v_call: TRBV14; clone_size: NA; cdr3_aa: CASSQETGGRAFF
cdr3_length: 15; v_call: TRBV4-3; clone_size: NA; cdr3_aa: CASSPGTGASYEQYF
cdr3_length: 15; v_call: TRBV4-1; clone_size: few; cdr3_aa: CASSPRQGDLYEQYF
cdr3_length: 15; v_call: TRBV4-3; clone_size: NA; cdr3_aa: CASSQDTRAIQPQHF
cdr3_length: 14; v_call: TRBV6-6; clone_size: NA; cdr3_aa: CAIGGAGVSYEQYF
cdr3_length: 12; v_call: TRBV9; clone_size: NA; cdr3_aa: CASSSGGTEAFF
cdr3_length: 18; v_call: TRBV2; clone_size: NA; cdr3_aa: CASSLRPDSRAPTMRQFF
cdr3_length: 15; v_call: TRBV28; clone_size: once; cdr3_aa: CASRIGQVSNQPQHF
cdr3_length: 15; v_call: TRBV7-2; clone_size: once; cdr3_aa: CASSSQGGETYEQYF
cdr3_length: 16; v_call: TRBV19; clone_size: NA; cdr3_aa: CASSILAGSSYNEQFF
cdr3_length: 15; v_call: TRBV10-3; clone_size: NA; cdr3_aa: CAISGGLAVWGEQYF
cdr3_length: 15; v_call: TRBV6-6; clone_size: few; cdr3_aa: CASSYEGQGAREQYF
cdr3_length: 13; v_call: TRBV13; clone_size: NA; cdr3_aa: CASSPDRGAEAFF
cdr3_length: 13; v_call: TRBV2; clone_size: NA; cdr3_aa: CASSFSVSDTQYF
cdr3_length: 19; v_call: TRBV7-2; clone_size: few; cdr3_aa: CASSLVRLAGDSSTDTQYF
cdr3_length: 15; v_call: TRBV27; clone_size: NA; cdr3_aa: CASQPGLSSYNEQFF
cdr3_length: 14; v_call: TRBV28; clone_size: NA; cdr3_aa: CASTWGGTYNEQFF
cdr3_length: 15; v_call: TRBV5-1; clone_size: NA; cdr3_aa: CASSPRTSGYNEQFF
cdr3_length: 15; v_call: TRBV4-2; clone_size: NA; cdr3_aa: CASSPRVRGDSGYTF
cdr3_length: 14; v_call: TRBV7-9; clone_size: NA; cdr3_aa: CASSLRDRGEKLFF
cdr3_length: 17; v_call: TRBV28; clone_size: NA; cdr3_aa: CASSFPGTSGSYNEQFF
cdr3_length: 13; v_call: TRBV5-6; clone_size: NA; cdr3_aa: CASSPRDNSPLHF
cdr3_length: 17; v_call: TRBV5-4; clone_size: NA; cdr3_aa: CASSLAGGGRAIDTQYF
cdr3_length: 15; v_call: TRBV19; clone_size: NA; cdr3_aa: CASSIVVGLAAEQFF
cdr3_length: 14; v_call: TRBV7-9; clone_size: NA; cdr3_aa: CASSSGEWPYEQYF
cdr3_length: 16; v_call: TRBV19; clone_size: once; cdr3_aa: CASSISYRFSGNTIYF
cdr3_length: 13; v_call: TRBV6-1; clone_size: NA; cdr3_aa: CASSARELYEQYF
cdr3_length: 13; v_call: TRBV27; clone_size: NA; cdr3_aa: CASRDISSYEQYF
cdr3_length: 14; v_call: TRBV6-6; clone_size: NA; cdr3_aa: CASSYQGAYTEAFF
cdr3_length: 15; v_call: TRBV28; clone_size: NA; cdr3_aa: CATDLGGVRTGELFF
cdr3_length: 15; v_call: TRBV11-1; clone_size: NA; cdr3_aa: CASSLAQGSRYEQYF
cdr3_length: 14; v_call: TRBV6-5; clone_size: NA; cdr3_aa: CASSLAGVPDTQYF
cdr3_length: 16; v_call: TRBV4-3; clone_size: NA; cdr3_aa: CASSQDTSGSGNEQFF
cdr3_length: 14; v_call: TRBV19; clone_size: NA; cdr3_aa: CASSGQVFNYGYTF
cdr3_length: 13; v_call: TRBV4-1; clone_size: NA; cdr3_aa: CASSQDPPGRAFF
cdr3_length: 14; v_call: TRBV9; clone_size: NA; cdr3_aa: CASSANRNTGELFF